A single T cell receptor (beta chain) is shown here with its context. Its cognate antigen is unknown. The entry originates in a study of shared clonotypes between healthy human individuals. Notes on the study in general: Sorted-subset sequencing was shown by rarefaction to be incomplete despite large depth.

The protocol was immunoSEQ multiplex PCR, while the TCRdb copy is restricted to in-frame clones and leaves out a portion. The sample holds around 2,000,000 clones, about 95% seen once. CD45RO-negative, CCR7-selected cells formed the naive CD8 fraction, which excluded terminally differentiated effector memory CD45RA+ cells. The origin of this receptor is a man in his late teens or twenties in good health. The sequenced sample consisted of naive CD8+ T cells sorted from blood.

CDR3 nucleotide sequence: TGTGCCAGCATGATTGGAGAGACCCAGTACTTC. Its translation is CASMIGETQYF. This sequence joins TRBV27 and TRBJ2-5, with no clear D. Germline CDR1 MNHEY, CDR2 SMNVEV (reference sequence). The CDR3 totals 11 residues. Trimming pared 7 bases from V and 4 bases from J, leaving 7 bases between.